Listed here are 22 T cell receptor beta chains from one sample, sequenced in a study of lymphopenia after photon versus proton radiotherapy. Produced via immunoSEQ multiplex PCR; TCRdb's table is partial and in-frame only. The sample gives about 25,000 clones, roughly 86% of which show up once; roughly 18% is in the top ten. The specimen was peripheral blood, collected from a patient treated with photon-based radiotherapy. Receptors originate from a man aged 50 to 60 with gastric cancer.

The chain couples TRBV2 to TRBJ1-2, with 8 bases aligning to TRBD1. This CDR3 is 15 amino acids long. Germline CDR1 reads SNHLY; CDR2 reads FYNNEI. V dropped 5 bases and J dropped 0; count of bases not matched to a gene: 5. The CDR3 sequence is CASSWTGTSNYGYTF. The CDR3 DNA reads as TGTGCCAGCAGTTGGACAGGGACCTCTAACTATGGCTACACCTTC.

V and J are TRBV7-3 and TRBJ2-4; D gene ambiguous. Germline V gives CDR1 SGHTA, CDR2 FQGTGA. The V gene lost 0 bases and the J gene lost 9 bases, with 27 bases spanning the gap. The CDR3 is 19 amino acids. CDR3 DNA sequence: TGTGCCAGCAGCTTAACGATGACACCTGGGCCGCGCCGAATTGGCATTCAGTACTTC. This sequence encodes CASSLTMTPGPRRIGIQYF.

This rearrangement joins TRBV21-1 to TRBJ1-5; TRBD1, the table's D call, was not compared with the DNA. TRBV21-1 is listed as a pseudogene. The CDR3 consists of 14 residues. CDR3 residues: CASSKGQVNQPQHF. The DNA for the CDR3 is TGTGCCAGCAGCAAGGGACAGGTCAATCAGCCCCAGCATTTT.

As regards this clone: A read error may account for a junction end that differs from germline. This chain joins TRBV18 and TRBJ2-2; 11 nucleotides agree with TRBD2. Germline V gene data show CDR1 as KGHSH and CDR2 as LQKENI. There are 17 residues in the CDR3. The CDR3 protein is CASPPLAGGPNTGELFF. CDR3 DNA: TGTGCCAGCCCACCCTTAGCGGGGGGGCCTAACACCGGGGAGCTGTTTTTT.

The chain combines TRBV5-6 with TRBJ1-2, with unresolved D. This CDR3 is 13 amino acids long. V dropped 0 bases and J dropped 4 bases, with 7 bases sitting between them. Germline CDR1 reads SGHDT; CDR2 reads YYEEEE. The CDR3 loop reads CASSLAPGYGYTF. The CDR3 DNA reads TGTGCCAGCAGCTTGGCGCCAGGCTATGGCTACACCTTC.

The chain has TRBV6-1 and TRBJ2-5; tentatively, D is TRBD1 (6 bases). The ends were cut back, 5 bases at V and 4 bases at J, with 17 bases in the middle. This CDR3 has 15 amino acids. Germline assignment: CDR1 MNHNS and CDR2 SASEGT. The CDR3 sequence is CASSRNRVLAETQYF. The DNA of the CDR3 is TGTGCCAGCAGTAGGAACAGGGTGCTTGCAGAGACCCAGTACTTC.

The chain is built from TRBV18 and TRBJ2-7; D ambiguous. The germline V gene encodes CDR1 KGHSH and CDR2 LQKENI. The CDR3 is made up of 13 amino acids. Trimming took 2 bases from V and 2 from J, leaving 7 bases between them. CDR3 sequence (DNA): TGTGCCAGCTCACCAAGTGGTACCTACGAGCAGTACGTC. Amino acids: CASSPSGTYEQYV.

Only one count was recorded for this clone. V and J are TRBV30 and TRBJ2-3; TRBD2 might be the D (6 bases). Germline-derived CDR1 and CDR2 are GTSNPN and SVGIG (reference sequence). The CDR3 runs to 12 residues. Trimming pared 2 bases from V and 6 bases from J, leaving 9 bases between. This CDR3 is CAWSTGRDTQYF. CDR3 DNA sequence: TGTGCCTGGAGTACGGGGAGGGATACGCAGTATTTT. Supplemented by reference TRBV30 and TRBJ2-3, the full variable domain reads SQTIHQWPATLVQPVGSPLSLECTVEGTSNPNLYWYRQAAGRGLQLLFYSVGIGQISSEVPQNLSASRPQDRQFILSSKKLLLSDSGFYLCAWSTGRDTQYFGPGTRLTVL.

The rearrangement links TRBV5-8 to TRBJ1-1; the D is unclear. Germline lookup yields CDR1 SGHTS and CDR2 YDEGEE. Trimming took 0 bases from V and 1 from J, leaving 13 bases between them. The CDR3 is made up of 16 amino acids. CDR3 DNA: TGTGCCAGCAGCTTGGGGCAGGTACTTGGGAACACTGAAGCTTTCTTT. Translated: CASSLGQVLGNTEAFF.

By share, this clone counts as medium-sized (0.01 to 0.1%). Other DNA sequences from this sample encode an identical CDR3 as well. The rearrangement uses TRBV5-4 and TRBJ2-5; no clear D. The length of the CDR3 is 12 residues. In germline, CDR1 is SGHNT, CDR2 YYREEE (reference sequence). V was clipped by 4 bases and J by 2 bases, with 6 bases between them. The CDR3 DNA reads TGTGCCAGCAGCCTAGATCAAGAGACCCAGTACTTC. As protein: CASSLDQETQYF.

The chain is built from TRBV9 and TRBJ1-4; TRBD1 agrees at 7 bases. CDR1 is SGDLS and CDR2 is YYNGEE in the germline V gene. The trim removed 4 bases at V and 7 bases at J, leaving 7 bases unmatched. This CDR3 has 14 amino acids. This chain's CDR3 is CASSLGQAPEKLFF. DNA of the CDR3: TGTGCCAGCAGCCTAGGACAGGCCCCTGAAAAACTGTTTTTT.

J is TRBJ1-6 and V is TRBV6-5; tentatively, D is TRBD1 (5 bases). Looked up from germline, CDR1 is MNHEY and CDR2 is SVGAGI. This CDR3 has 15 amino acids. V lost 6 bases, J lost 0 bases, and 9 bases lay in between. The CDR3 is CASRSGGSYNSPLHF. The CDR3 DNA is TGTGCCAGCAGATCCGGGGGCTCCTATAATTCACCCCTCCACTTT.

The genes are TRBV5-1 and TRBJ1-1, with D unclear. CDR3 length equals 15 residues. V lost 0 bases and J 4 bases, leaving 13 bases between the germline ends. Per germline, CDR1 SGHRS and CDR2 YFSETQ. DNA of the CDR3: TGCGCCAGCAGCTTGGTTGACGATCAGAGCACTGAAGCTTTCTTT. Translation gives CASSLVDDQSTEAFF.

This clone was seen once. The CDR3 sequence is CASSRRAVPRNTIYF. In DNA form, the CDR3 reads TGTGCCAGCAGCCGCCGTGCGGTGCCGAGAAACACCATATATTTT. The chain combines TRBV13 with TRBJ1-3; D gene unclear. Trimming left V 5 bases short and J 5 bases short, with 16 bases between. CDR3 size: 15 residues. CDR1 and CDR2 from the germline V gene are PRHDT and FYEKMQ (reference sequence).

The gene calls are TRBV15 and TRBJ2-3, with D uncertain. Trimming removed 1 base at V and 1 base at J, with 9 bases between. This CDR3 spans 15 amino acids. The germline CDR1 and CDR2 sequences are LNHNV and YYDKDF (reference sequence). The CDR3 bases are TGTGCCACCAGCAGAGGGGGATTAGGCACAGATACGCAGTATTTT. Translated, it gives CATSRGGLGTDTQYF.

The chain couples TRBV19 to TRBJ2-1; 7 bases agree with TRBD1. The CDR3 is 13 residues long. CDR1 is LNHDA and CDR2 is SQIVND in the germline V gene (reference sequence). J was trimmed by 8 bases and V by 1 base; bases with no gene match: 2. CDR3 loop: CASSIGRGYEQFF. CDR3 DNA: TGTGCCAGTAGTATAGGCAGGGGGTATGAGCAGTTCTTC. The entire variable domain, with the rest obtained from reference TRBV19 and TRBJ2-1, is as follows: DGGITQSPKYLFRKEGQNVTLSCEQNLNHDAMYWYRQDPGQGLRLIYYSQIVNDFQKGDIAEGYSVSREKKESFPLTVTSAQKNPTAFYLCASSIGRGYEQFFGPGTRLTVL.

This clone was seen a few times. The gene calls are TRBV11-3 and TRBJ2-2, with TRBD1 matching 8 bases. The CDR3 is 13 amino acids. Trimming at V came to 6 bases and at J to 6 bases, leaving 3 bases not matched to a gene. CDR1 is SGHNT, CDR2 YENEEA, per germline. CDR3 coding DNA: TGTGCCAGCAGTAGACAGGGGCCCGGGGAGCTGTTTTTT. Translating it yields CASSRQGPGELFF.

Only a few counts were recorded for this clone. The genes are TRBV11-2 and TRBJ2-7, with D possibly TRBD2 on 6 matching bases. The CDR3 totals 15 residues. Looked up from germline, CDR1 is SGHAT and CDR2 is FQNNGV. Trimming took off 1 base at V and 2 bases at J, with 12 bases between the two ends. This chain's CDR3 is CASSLVSGRTYEQYF. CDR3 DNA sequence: TGTGCCAGCAGCTTAGTATCAGGGAGGACCTACGAGCAGTACTTC.

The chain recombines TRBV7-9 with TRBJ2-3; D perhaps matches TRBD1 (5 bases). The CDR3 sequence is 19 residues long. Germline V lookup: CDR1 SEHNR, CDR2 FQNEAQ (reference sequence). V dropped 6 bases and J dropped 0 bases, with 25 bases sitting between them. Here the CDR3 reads CASRITPLGPKPSTDTQYF. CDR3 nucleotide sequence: TGTGCCAGCAGAATTACGCCTCTGGGGCCCAAGCCCAGCACAGATACGCAGTATTTT.

CDR3 nucleotide sequence: TGTGCCAGTAGTATAGTGACAGGTCGTACAGATACGCAGTATTTT. This sequence encodes CASSIVTGRTDTQYF. The chain has TRBV19 and TRBJ2-3, with TRBD1 as a possible D gene (6 bases). The CDR3 totals 15 residues. V was shortened by 1 base and J by 3 bases, with 11 bases between the two germline ends. Germline V gene sequence: CDR1 LNHDA, CDR2 SQIVND (reference sequence).

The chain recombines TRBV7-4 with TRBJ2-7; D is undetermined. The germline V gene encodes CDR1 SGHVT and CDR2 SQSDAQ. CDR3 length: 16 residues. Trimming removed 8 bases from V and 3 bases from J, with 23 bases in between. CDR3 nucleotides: TGTGCCAGCCTATTTAGGTCCGTACACGGGCGCTACGAGCAGTACTTC. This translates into CASLFRSVHGRYEQYF.

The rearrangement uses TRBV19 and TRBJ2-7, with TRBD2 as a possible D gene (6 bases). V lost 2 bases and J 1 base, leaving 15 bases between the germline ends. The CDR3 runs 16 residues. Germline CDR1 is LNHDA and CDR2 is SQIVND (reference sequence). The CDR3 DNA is TGTGCCAGTAGTATAAACCGGGAACGGGGGTCCTACGAGCAGTACTTC. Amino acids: CASSINRERGSYEQYF.